This entry lists 5 T cell receptor beta chains sequenced from one sample in a study of T-cell memory formation after mild COVID-19. In TCRdb, the 5' RACE reads were re-called with MiXCR into one record per CDR3 protein. The table records under 250,000 distinct CDR3 sequences, 15% of them present only once. The sample taken for sequencing was PBMCs or a T cell subset sorted from them (not recorded which). The source of these receptors is an adult woman who had mild COVID-19 (a few samples of this study predate the infection). Cell type and time point are not known.

This clonotype has more than one count but fewer than ten. The CDR3 here is CASSQEAVGRYEQYF. For the CDR3, the DNA is TGCGCCAGCAGCCAAGAGGCGGTGGGACGCTACGAGCAGTACTTC. The rearrangement joins TRBV4-3 to TRBJ2-7; either TRBD1 or TRBD2 may supply D (5 bases each). The CDR3 has 15 amino acids. The germline V gene encodes CDR1 LGHNA and CDR2 YSLEER. The V gene lost 0 bases and the J gene lost 3 bases, with 12 bases spanning the gap.

This clonotype was recorded a few times. The CDR3 coding sequence is TGCAGTGCCCCGAGCCCGAGTGGGATCTACGAGCAGTACTTC. This codes for CSAPSPSGIYEQYF. The chain recombines TRBV20-1 with TRBJ2-7; no reliable D call. Germline CDR1 reads DFQATT; CDR2 reads SNEGSKA (reference sequence). The CDR3 covers 14 residues. V shed 6 bases and J shed 3 bases, with 18 bases lying between them.

This chain links TRBV3-1 with TRBJ1-4; 9 nucleotides match TRBD1. The CDR3 runs to 17 residues. Germline CDR1 is LGHDT and CDR2 is YNNKEL (reference sequence). The V segment lost 1 base and the J segment 6 bases; nucleotides outside the gene matches: 9. In DNA form, the CDR3 reads TGTGCCAGCAGCCAAGGGGCTCGACAGGGGGTCGATGAAAAACTGTTTTTT. Translated: CASSQGARQGVDEKLFF.

J is TRBJ2-7 and V is TRBV14; 10 nucleotides agree with TRBD2. The junction had 6 bases not matched to a gene; V was cut back by 6 bases and J by 1 base. CDR1 is SGHDN and CDR2 is FVKESK in the germline V gene. The CDR3 consists of 15 residues. The chain's CDR3 is CASSRLTSGSYEQYF. The CDR3 region has the DNA TGTGCCAGCAGTCGCTTGACTAGCGGGTCCTACGAGCAGTACTTC.

There are many counts of this clonotype. The genes are TRBV7-3 and TRBJ2-1; 9 bases are a match to TRBD1. CDR1 SGHTA and CDR2 FQGTGA come from the germline V gene. The CDR3 spans 16 residues. Trimming removed 5 bases from V and 6 bases from J; junction bases left unmatched: 11. CDR3 amino acids: CASSLMTGTGFNEQFF. The CDR3 nucleotides are TGTGCCAGCAGCCTCATGACCGGGACAGGGTTCAATGAGCAGTTCTTC.